This is a list of T cell receptor beta chains from one sample in a study of T cell responses to AZD1222 COVID-19 vaccine. Here immunoSEQ multiplex PCR was the method, and the copy in TCRdb shows in-frame clones only, minus some. Here the sample spans fewer than 120,000 clones, 80% to 90% being singletons. The input for sequencing was peripheral blood, taken 28 days after the second AZD1222 dose. Receptor source: an adult who received the AZD1222 COVID-19 vaccine. Both conserved end residues are trimmed from each CDR3.

TRBJ2-4 TRBV7-9 ASSLAGVYIQY
TRBJ1-4 TRBV6-1 ASSETEGQPNEKLF
TRBJ2-2 TRBV7-6 ASSLVGLAGRARDTGELF
TRBJ1-2 TRBV9 ASSPPTAGIGYGYT
TRBJ1-5 TRBV12-3/TRBV12-4 ASRAGTQPQH
TRBJ1-1 TRBV18 ASSPPNQGDTEAF
TRBJ1-1 TRBV12-3/TRBV12-4 ASSLTAQGRAF
TRBJ1-1 TRBV11-2 ASSLDQTGWEAF
TRBJ1-5 TRBV18 ASSQGNSNQPQH
TRBJ1-2 TRBV7-9 ASSLTTGLDYT
TRBJ1-1 TRBV28 ASRLGVLSTEAF
TRBJ2-7 TRBV19 ASSIQPDSYEQY
TRBJ1-5 TRBV15 ATSRDDGSYYSNQPQH
TRBJ2-7 TRBV19 ASSFADREHTEQY
TRBJ2-7 TRBV7-9 ASSQYSRQEQY
TRBJ1-6 TRBV20-1 SASDRTRGDYSPLH
TRBJ1-5 TRBV25-1 ASSLTGSHQPQH
TRBJ2-1 TRBV11-3 ASSPGAFGNEQF
TRBJ2-5 TRBV5-5 ASSLGGAEETQY
TRBJ1-3 TRBV11-3 ASSPRQSDSGNTIY